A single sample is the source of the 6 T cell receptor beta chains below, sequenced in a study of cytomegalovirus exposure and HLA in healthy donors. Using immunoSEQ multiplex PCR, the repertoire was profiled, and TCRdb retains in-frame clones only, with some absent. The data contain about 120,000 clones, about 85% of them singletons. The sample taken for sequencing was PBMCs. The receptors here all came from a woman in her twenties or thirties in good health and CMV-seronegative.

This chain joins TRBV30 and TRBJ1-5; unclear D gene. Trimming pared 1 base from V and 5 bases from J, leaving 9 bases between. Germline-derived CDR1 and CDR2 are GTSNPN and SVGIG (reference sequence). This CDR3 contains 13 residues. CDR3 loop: CAWSGSGYQPQHF. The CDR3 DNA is TGTGCCTGGAGTGGTAGTGGTTATCAGCCCCAGCATTTT.

This CDR3 is CASSSQGYPNNEQFF. In DNA form, the CDR3 reads TGCGCCAGCAGCTCTCAGGGCTATCCTAACAATGAGCAGTTCTTC. The chain is built from TRBV5-1 and TRBJ2-1, with D possibly matching TRBD1 (5 bases). Trimming pared 3 bases from V and 5 bases from J, leaving 15 bases between. CDR3 length equals 15 residues. Germline-derived CDR1 and CDR2 are SGHRS and YFSETQ.

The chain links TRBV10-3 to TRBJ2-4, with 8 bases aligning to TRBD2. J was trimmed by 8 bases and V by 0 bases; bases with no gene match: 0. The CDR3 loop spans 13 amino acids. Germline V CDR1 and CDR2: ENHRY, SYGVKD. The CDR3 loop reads CAISESSGDIQYF. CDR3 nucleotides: TGTGCCATCAGTGAGTCTAGCGGGGACATTCAGTACTTC.

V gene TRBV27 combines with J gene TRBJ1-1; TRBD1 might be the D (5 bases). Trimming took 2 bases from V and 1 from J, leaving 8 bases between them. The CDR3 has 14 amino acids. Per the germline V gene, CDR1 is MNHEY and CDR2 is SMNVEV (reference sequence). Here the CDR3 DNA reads TGTGCCAGCAGTTTAAGACAGACGAACACTGAAGCTTTCTTT. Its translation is CASSLRQTNTEAFF.

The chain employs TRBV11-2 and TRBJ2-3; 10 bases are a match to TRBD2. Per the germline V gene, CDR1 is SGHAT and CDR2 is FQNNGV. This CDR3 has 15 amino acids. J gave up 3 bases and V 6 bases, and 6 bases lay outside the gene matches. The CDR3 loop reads CASRPLAGETDTQYF. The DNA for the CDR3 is TGTGCCAGCAGACCGCTAGCGGGGGAGACAGATACGCAGTATTTT.

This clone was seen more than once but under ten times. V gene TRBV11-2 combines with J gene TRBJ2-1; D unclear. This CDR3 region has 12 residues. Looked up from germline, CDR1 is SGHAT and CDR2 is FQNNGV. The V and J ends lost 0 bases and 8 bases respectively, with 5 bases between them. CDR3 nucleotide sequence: TGTGCCAGCAGCTTAGATTTCGATGAGCAGTTCTTC. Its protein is CASSLDFDEQFF. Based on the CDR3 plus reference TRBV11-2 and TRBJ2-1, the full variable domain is EAGVAQSPRYKIIEKRQSVAFWCNPISGHATLYWYQQILGQGPKLLIQFQNNGVVDDSQLPKDRFSAERLKGVDSTLKIQPAKLEDSAVYLCASSLDFDEQFFGPGTRLTVL.